This TCR beta chain was captured by sequencing in a study of HIV-infected patients and healthy controls. General observations from the study: In healthy controls, MAIT alpha CDR3s were common; in HIV+ repertoires, severely depleted. A major limitation was that merely sixteen HIV-infected individuals were processed.

About 450 ng RNA was reverse transcribed with alpha and beta constant-region primers. Each of the alpha and beta chains got its own library through chain-specific third strand synthesis with indices. TCRdb recomputed calls from the 5' RACE reads with MiXCR, one row per CDR3 protein. The table shows around 8,800 distinct CDR3 sequences, with roughly 7% occurring only once. This clonotype was recorded at least ten times. Its antigen is not identified. No cell fractionation was done, so the repertoire covers all unsorted peripheral blood T cells. Germline V CDR1 and CDR2: LNHNV, YYDKDF (reference sequence). Trimming stripped 0 bases from V and 8 bases from J, with 11 bases between. The CDR3 is 14 residues long.

The chain employs TRBV15 and TRBJ1-3; D gene unclear. The clonotype originates from an adult with HIV infection. This specimen consisted of blood, obtained before antiretroviral therapy. CDR3 in amino acids: CATSRESFRDTIYF. The CDR3 DNA reads as TGTGCCACCAGCAGAGAGTCCTTCCGCGACACCATATATTTT.